This T cell receptor (beta chain) emerged from a study of shared clonotypes between healthy human individuals. Broader study findings: Researchers found naive subsets generally carried larger estimated richness than memory subsets. Having only a few donors restricted how much genetic and exposure-history diversity was captured.

On this clone: The antigen is unknown.

Trimming removed 2 bases from V and 1 base from J, with 8 bases in between. The V gene's germline CDR1 is GTSNPN and CDR2 SVGIG (reference sequence). The CDR3 loop spans 13 amino acids. At deep level, the assay was performed. The repertoire was sequenced with immunoSEQ multiplex PCR; TCRdb's copy has only in-frame clones and lacks some. The data contain some 980,000 clones, around 80% of them singletons. This clonotype was obtained from a man younger than 30 in good health. The chain combines TRBV30 with TRBJ1-1; D not resolved. The sequenced sample was memory CD4+ T cells sorted from blood. Noted subset: CD45RA-negative fraction. The CDR3 reads CAWSRTSNTEAFF. CDR3 DNA: TGTGCCTGGAGTCGTACTTCGAACACTGAAGCTTTCTTT. The whole variable domain, remainder taken from reference TRBV30 and TRBJ1-1, is SQTIHQWPATLVQPVGSPLSLECTVEGTSNPNLYWYRQAAGRGLQLLFYSVGIGQISSEVPQNLSASRPQDRQFILSSKKLLLSDSGFYLCAWSRTSNTEAFFGQGTRLTVV.